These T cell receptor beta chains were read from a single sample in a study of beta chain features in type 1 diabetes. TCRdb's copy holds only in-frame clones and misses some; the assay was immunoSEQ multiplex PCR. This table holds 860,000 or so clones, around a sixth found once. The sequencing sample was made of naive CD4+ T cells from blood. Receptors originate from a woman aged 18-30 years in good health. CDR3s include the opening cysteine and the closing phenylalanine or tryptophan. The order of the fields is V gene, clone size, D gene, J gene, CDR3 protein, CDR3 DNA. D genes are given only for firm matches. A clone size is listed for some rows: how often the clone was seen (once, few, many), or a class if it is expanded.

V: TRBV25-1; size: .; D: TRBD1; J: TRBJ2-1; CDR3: CASSEYRGTGVNEQFF; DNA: TGTGCCAGCAGTGAATACCGCGGGACAGGGGTCAATGAGCAGTTCTTC
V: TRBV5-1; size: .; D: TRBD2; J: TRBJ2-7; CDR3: CASSLLRGGSYEQYF; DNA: TGCGCCAGCAGCTTGCTCCGGGGGGGCTCCTACGAGCAGTACTTC
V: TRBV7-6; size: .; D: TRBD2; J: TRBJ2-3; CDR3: CASSLAPSGAAGDTQYF; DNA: TGTGCCAGCAGCTTAGCGCCTAGCGGGGCCGCAGGAGATACGCAGTATTTT
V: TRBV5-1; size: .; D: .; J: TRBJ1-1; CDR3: CASSLGDTSIVTEAFF; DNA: TGCGCCAGCAGCTTGGGGGACACTTCAATTGTAACTGAAGCTTTCTTT
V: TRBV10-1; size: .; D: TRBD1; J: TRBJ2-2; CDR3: CASSETGGANTGELFF; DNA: TGCGCCAGCAGTGAAACAGGGGGCGCGAACACCGGGGAGCTGTTTTTT
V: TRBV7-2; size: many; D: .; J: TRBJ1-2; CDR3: CASSPTGGAGGYTF; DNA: TGTGCCAGCAGCCCCACTGGGGGGGCGGGAGGCTACACCTTC
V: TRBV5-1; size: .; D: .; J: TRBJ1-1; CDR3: CASRVMAAMNTEAFF; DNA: TGCGCCAGCAGGGTTATGGCAGCCATGAACACTGAAGCTTTCTTT
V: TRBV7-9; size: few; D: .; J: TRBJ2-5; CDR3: CASSLVGFRNPEETQYF; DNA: TGTGCCAGCAGCTTAGTAGGATTCAGGAACCCCGAGGAGACCCAGTACTTC
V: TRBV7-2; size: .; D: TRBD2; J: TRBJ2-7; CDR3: CASSQSGISYEQYF; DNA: TGTGCCAGCAGCCAGAGCGGGATCTCCTACGAGCAGTACTTC
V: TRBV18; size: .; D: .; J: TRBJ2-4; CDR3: CASSPAFIRGLKNIQYF; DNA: TGTGCCAGCTCACCAGCGTTTATCAGGGGACTAAAAAACATTCAGTACTTC
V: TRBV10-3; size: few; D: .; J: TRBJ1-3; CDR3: CATLGVAGNTIYF; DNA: TGTGCCACCTTAGGGGTAGCTGGAAACACCATATATTTT
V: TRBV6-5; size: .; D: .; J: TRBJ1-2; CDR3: CASSTLGANYGYTF; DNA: TGTGCCAGCAGTACCCTGGGAGCTAACTATGGCTACACCTTC
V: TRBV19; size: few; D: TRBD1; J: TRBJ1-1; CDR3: CASSKDRGEAFF; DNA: TGTGCCAGTAGTAAGGACAGGGGAGAAGCTTTCTTT
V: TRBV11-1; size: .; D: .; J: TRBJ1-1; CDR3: CASSFAGTANTEAFF; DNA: TGTGCCAGCAGCTTCGCTGGGACTGCGAACACTGAAGCTTTCTTT
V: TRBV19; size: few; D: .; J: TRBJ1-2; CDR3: CASSMSGTAYGYTF; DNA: TGTGCCAGTAGTATGTCCGGGACGGCCTATGGCTACACCTTC